Below, 23 T cell receptor beta chains from the same sample are listed, as sequenced in a study of cytomegalovirus exposure and HLA in healthy donors. Libraries were prepared by immunoSEQ multiplex PCR; TCRdb keeps only in-frame clonotypes and omits some of them. Altogether 130,000 to 150,000 clones are present, 85% to 90% being singletons, with the ten largest covering approximately 8.5%. Sequences were obtained from PBMCs. Receptors originate from a woman aged 18-35 years in good health and CMV-seropositive.

V usage is TRBV5-4 and J usage is TRBJ2-5; D is unclear. The CDR3 consists of 11 residues. The V gene's germline CDR1 is SGHNT and CDR2 YYREEE (reference sequence). Deletions cut 4 bases from V and 5 bases from J, with 6 bases between. The CDR3 region has the DNA TGTGCCAGCAGCCCCGGTGAGACCCAGTACTTC. Translation gives CASSPGETQYF.

CDR3 region: CASSFKQTINTGELFF. The CDR3 DNA follows: TGTGCCAGCAGCTTTAAACAGACGATTAACACCGGGGAGCTGTTTTTT. The chain couples TRBV5-6 to TRBJ2-2; D is undetermined. The germline V and J ends were trimmed by 2 bases and 2 bases, with 13 bases remaining between them. This CDR3 is 16 amino acids long. Germline CDR1 is SGHDT and CDR2 is YYEEEE.

CDR3 coding DNA: TGTGCCAGCAGCCTCGTCCGGGTGGTGGACAATGAGCAGTTCTTC. Translated, it gives CASSLVRVVDNEQFF. This chain links TRBV27 with TRBJ2-1, with D unresolved. Per germline, CDR1 MNHEY and CDR2 SMNVEV (reference sequence). The CDR3 has 15 residues. The V and J ends lost 6 bases and 5 bases respectively, with 17 bases between them.

V is TRBV5-4 and J is TRBJ1-2; 10 nucleotides align to TRBD1. Germline CDR1 and CDR2: SGHNT and YYREEE (reference sequence). This CDR3 is built from 13 residues. V shed 4 bases, J shed 7 bases, and the junction held 4 bases outside the gene matches. CDR3 in amino acids: CASSPGQGPGYTF. DNA of the CDR3: TGTGCCAGCAGCCCGGGACAGGGGCCTGGCTACACCTTC. The variable domain in full, with the rest retrieved from reference TRBV5-4 and TRBJ1-2, is ETGVTQSPTHLIKTRGQQVTLRCSSQSGHNTVSWYQQALGQGPQFIFQYYREEENGRGNFPPRFSGLQFPNYSSELNVNALELDDSALYLCASSPGQGPGYTFGSGTRLTVV.

Points on this clone: The junction differs from germline at one of its ends, possibly a read error. J is TRBJ2-7 and V is TRBV7-7; TRBD1 agrees at 7 bases. The V gene's germline CDR1 is SSHAT and CDR2 FNYEAQ (reference sequence). This CDR3 is built from 15 residues. As DNA, the CDR3 is TGTGCTAGCAGCTTCCCGGGACAGATGACCTACGAGCAGTACTTC. Its protein product is CASSFPGQMTYEQYF. The variable domain in full, with the rest retrieved from reference TRBV7-7 and TRBJ2-7, is GAGVSQSPRYKVTKRGQDVTLRCDPISSHATLYWYQQALGQGPEFLTYFNYEAQPDKSGLPSDRFSAERPEGSISTLTIQRTEQRDSAMYRCASSFPGQMTYEQYFGPGTRLTVT.

This chain links TRBV5-1 with TRBJ1-1, with 9 bases matching TRBD1. Germline assignment: CDR1 SGHRS and CDR2 YFSETQ. The CDR3 consists of 14 residues. V lost 7 bases and J lost 2; bases outside the gene matches: 6. CDR3 coding DNA: TGCGCCAGCCGTCCAACAGGGGGCAACACTGAAGCTTTCTTT. Protein product: CASRPTGGNTEAFF.

This rearrangement joins TRBV15 to TRBJ1-5; D is uncertain. The germline CDR1 and CDR2 sequences are LNHNV and YYDKDF (reference sequence). The CDR3 has 14 amino acids. Trimming took 0 bases from V and 6 from J, leaving 9 bases between them. In DNA, the CDR3 is TGTGCCACCAGCAGAGAAGTAGAAATTCAGCCCCAGCATTTT. The encoded protein is CATSREVEIQPQHF.

The genes are TRBV6-1 and TRBJ2-6, with D uncertain. Trimming left V 6 bases short and J 4 bases short, with 13 bases between. The CDR3 spans 15 residues. Germline CDR1 is MNHNS and CDR2 is SASEGT. The CDR3 here is CASRIHTIGANVLTF. CDR3 nucleotide sequence: TGTGCCAGCAGAATCCATACTATCGGGGCCAACGTCCTGACTTTC.

This clone was seen a single time. The chain uses TRBV27 and TRBJ2-7; D unclear. Germline lookup yields CDR1 MNHEY and CDR2 SMNVEV (reference sequence). Trimming shortened V by 5 bases and J by 4 bases, and 12 bases separated the two germline ends. The CDR3 totals 13 residues. The CDR3 here is CASSIRQTYEQYF. The CDR3 DNA sequence: TGTGCCAGCAGTATTCGGCAGACTTACGAGCAGTACTTC.

The rearrangement uses TRBV27 and TRBJ2-3, with D possibly matching TRBD1 (6 bases). Germline V gene data show CDR1 as MNHEY and CDR2 as SMNVEV (reference sequence). The CDR3 totals 12 residues. V lost 5 bases to trimming and J lost 9 bases, with 12 bases between them. CDR3 in amino acids: CASSPIGQTQYF. The CDR3 bases are TGTGCCAGCAGTCCAATCGGACAGACGCAGTATTTT.

This clone was counted a single time. The chain has TRBV28 and TRBJ2-5; D perhaps matches TRBD1 (6 bases). The CDR3 is made up of 16 amino acids. Germline assignment: CDR1 MDHEN and CDR2 SYDVKM. With 3 bases removed from V and 5 bases from J, the gap between germline ends came to 19 bases. CDR3 bases: TGTGCCAGCAGTTTGCCCTCGACAGGTATTTTGGAGACCCAGTACTTC. This translates into CASSLPSTGILETQYF.

V is TRBV28 and J is TRBJ1-4; 8 bases map to TRBD1. V lost 6 bases to trimming and J lost 8 bases; unmatched junction nucleotides: 8. The CDR3 length is 14 residues. Germline-derived CDR1 and CDR2 are MDHEN and SYDVKM. The DNA for the CDR3 is TGTGCCAGCAGCCGAACAGGGGGGGAAGAAAAACTGTTTTTT. As protein: CASSRTGGEEKLFF.

The CDR3 coding sequence is TGTGCCAGCAGCGCAAGCGGGAGCATTTACAATGAGCAGTTCTTC. Its protein is CASSASGSIYNEQFF. This chain joins TRBV9 and TRBJ2-1; 8 bases are a match to TRBD2. The CDR3 runs to 15 residues. Germline V lookup: CDR1 SGDLS, CDR2 YYNGEE. V was pared by 3 bases and J by 4 bases, with 6 bases of the junction left unmatched.

The chain recombines TRBV7-2 with TRBJ2-2; 8 nucleotides agree with TRBD1. This CDR3 is built from 14 residues. CDR1 is SGHTA, CDR2 FQGNSA, per germline. The V gene end was trimmed by 4 bases and the J gene end by 4 bases; junction bases not matched to a gene: 2. Here the CDR3 DNA reads TGTGCCAGCAGCTCGACAGGGGTCACCGGGGAGCTGTTTTTT. Translating gives CASSSTGVTGELFF.

The chain carries TRBV7-2 and TRBJ1-6; D gene uncertain. In germline, CDR1 is SGHTA, CDR2 FQGNSA. The CDR3 sequence is 13 residues long. Deletions cut 7 bases from V and 9 bases from J, with 13 bases between. The CDR3 sequence: CASTRLVTSPLHF. The CDR3 nucleotides read TGTGCCAGCACCCGCCTAGTAACTTCACCCCTCCACTTT.

J is TRBJ1-5 and V is TRBV9; D is ambiguous. CDR1 is SGDLS, CDR2 YYNGEE, per germline. The CDR3 is 14 residues long. Trimming took 0 bases from V and 5 from J, leaving 9 bases between them. The CDR3 DNA is TGTGCCAGCAGCGTAGGCGTCAGCGATCAGCCCCAGCATTTT. Protein sequence: CASSVGVSDQPQHF.

The rearrangement uses TRBV5-4 and TRBJ1-1, with 9 positions matching TRBD1. The CDR3 totals 18 residues. Unmatched junction bases numbered 12, after V lost 2 bases and J lost 1 base. Per the germline V gene, CDR1 is SGHNT and CDR2 is YYREEE (reference sequence). The CDR3 DNA follows: TGTGCCAGCAGCTTTAGACAGGGGGGGATTCTTACGAACACTGAAGCTTTCTTT. This codes for CASSFRQGGILTNTEAFF. The whole variable domain, remainder taken from reference TRBV5-4 and TRBJ1-1, is ETGVTQSPTHLIKTRGQQVTLRCSSQSGHNTVSWYQQALGQGPQFIFQYYREEENGRGNFPPRFSGLQFPNYSSELNVNALELDDSALYLCASSFRQGGILTNTEAFFGQGTRLTVV.

The rearrangement uses TRBV29-1 and TRBJ1-5, with no clear D. The V gene's germline CDR1 is SQVTM and CDR2 ANQGSEA. Deletions cut 0 bases from V and 6 bases from J, with 12 bases between. CDR3 length: 14 amino acids. The CDR3 reads CSVEDGRGGQPQHF. CDR3 sequence (DNA): TGCAGCGTTGAAGACGGCCGGGGAGGTCAGCCCCAGCATTTT.

This sequence joins TRBV9 and TRBJ1-4, with TRBD1 matching 8 bases. CDR1 and CDR2 (germline): SGDLS, YYNGEE. This CDR3 comprises 15 residues. V shed 2 bases, J shed 5 bases, and the junction held 5 bases outside the gene matches. The CDR3 coding sequence is TGTGCCAGCAGCGTTCATCCAGGGGGCAATGAAAAACTGTTTTTT. This sequence encodes CASSVHPGGNEKLFF.

V and J are TRBV28 and TRBJ2-1; D perhaps matches TRBD1 (6 bases). CDR3 length: 17 residues. Germline V lookup: CDR1 MDHEN, CDR2 SYDVKM. V lost 5 bases to trimming and J lost 5 bases, with 22 bases between them. The CDR3, as DNA: TGTGCCAGCAGTCCTATGCTCACCGGGACATGGAACAATGAGCAGTTCTTC. It yields the protein CASSPMLTGTWNNEQFF.

The chain uses TRBV5-5 and TRBJ1-1; D call uncertain. V lost 5 bases, J lost 1 base, and 12 bases lay in between. CDR3 length equals 14 residues. Germline V gives CDR1 SGHKS, CDR2 YYEKEE (reference sequence). In nucleotides, the CDR3 is TGTGCCAGCAGTTTAAACCCGGGGAACACTGAAGCTTTCTTT. Its protein is CASSLNPGNTEAFF.

V and J are TRBV6-5 and TRBJ1-1; D possibly corresponds to TRBD1 (5 bases). The V end was cut by 6 bases, the J end by 5 bases, with 7 bases between. Looked up from germline, CDR1 is MNHEY and CDR2 is SVGAGI. This CDR3 comprises 11 residues. Here the CDR3 reads CASRRGTEAFF. CDR3 nucleotides: TGTGCCAGCAGAAGGGGAACTGAAGCTTTCTTT.

The chain employs TRBV5-6 and TRBJ1-3; no reliable D call. Germline V gene sequence: CDR1 SGHDT, CDR2 YYEEEE. The CDR3 spans 15 residues. Between the trimmed V and J ends, which lost 0 bases and 7 bases, there was a span of 14 bases. CDR3 sequence reads: CASSLETQTRNTIYF. The CDR3 DNA reads TGTGCCAGCAGCTTGGAGACGCAGACGCGGAACACCATATATTTT.